These 29 T cell receptor beta chains share one sample of origin, sequenced in a study of beta chain features in type 1 diabetes. As every portion of the isolated RNA was reverse transcribed, the sequencing read expressed TCRB transcripts. Assay used: immunoSEQ multiplex PCR; TCRdb lists only in-frame clones, some missing. Among 850,000 to 900,000 clones, about a sixth were seen once, and the ten largest hold 0.02% to 0.03%. The material sequenced was naive CD4+ T cells from blood. These receptors came from a woman aged 18-29 years in good health.

In nucleotides, the CDR3 is TGTGCCAGCAGTGACCCGGGGCGCCCCCCTGAAAAACTGTTTTTT. Translating it yields CASSDPGRPPEKLFF. V and J are TRBV25-1 and TRBJ1-4, with D tentatively TRBD1 (5 bases). Germline V gives CDR1 MGHDK, CDR2 SYGVNS. V gave up 3 bases and J gave up 7 bases, with 15 bases separating them. This CDR3 is built from 15 residues.

A word on this clone: This sample also contains other DNA sequences that code for the same CDR3. The chain is built from TRBV28 and TRBJ2-7; D is unresolved. Deletions cut 2 bases from V and 3 bases from J, with 5 bases between. CDR3 length: 12 residues. Germline assignment: CDR1 MDHEN and CDR2 SYDVKM. CDR3 DNA: TGTGCCAGCAGTTTAGTCGGCTACGAGCAGTACTTC. Translated, it gives CASSLVGYEQYF.

The chain combines TRBV4-3 with TRBJ2-5; TRBD1 matches 9 bases. Per the germline V gene, CDR1 is LGHNA and CDR2 is YSLEER. Trimming removed 3 bases from V and 11 bases from J; junction bases left unmatched: 10. The CDR3 contains 14 residues. The CDR3 region is CASSHGDRVGEQYF. The CDR3 DNA reads as TGCGCCAGCAGCCACGGGGACAGGGTGGGTGAGCAGTACTTC.

The rearrangement uses TRBV4-3 and TRBJ1-2, with 8 bases fitting TRBD1. V shed 0 bases and J 8 bases; nucleotides not matched to a gene: 8. The CDR3 is made up of 15 amino acids. Germline CDR1 is LGHNA and CDR2 is YSLEER. CDR3 amino acids: CASSQDLGQGLGYTF. Here the CDR3 DNA reads TGCGCCAGCAGCCAAGACCTCGGACAGGGTCTCGGCTACACCTTC.

This clone appeared a few times. This chain joins TRBV7-9 and TRBJ2-1, with 8 positions matching TRBD2. The CDR3 runs to 15 residues. V lost 1 base, J lost 8 bases, and 7 bases stayed unmatched. The V gene's germline CDR1 is SEHNR and CDR2 FQNEAQ (reference sequence). The CDR3, as DNA: TGTGCCAGCAGCTTAGGACTAGCGCCTAGCGATGAGCAGTTCTTC. Its protein is CASSLGLAPSDEQFF.

This clone has just a few counts. V usage is TRBV13 and J usage is TRBJ1-3, with D unresolved. Germline V CDR1 and CDR2: PRHDT, FYEKMQ (reference sequence). The CDR3 length is 14 residues. V was shortened by 4 bases and J by 0 bases, with 7 bases between the two germline ends. The CDR3 loop reads CASSSSRSGNTIYF. As DNA, the CDR3 is TGTGCCAGCAGCTCCAGCCGCTCTGGAAACACCATATATTTT.

This clone has just a few counts. CDR3 region: CASSLFSRRGGQPQHF. CDR3 DNA: TGTGCCAGCAGTTTATTCTCCAGGCGAGGAGGTCAGCCCCAGCATTTT. The V and J genes are TRBV28 and TRBJ1-5; no clear D gene. From germline, CDR1 is MDHEN and CDR2 SYDVKM. Trimming left V 1 base short and J 6 bases short, with 16 bases between. This CDR3 has 16 residues.

CDR3 protein: CASSLPTGEQYF. The CDR3 nucleotides are TGTGCCAGCAGCCTACCCACGGGCGAGCAGTACTTC. The chain has TRBV7-2 and TRBJ2-7; D remains unclear. Trimming removed 5 bases at V and 6 bases at J, with 11 bases between. The CDR3 runs to 12 residues. Germline V gene lookup returns CDR1 SGHTA and CDR2 FQGNSA. Full variable domain (rest looked up from reference TRBV7-2 and TRBJ2-7): GAGVSQSPSNKVTEKGKDVELRCDPISGHTALYWYRQSLGQGLEFLIYFQGNSAPDKSGLPSDRFSAERTGGSVSTLTIQRTQQEDSAVYLCASSLPTGEQYFGPGTRLTVT.

The sample holds a few counts of this clone. The chain employs TRBV13 and TRBJ2-3; TRBD2 matches at 8 bases. CDR1 is PRHDT and CDR2 is FYEKMQ in the germline V gene (reference sequence). The J segment lost 2 bases and the V segment lost 4 bases, leaving 8 bases of the junction unmatched. The CDR3 spans 16 residues. The CDR3 region has the DNA TGTGCCAGCAGCTACTCCGGGACTAGAGTCACAGATACGCAGTATTTT. This encodes CASSYSGTRVTDTQYF.

The chain employs TRBV9 and TRBJ2-7, with D tentatively TRBD2 (6 bases). The germline gives CDR1 SGDLS, CDR2 YYNGEE. The CDR3 extends over 14 amino acids. The V end lost 4 bases, the J end lost 7 bases, and 18 bases lay between the germline ends. For the CDR3, the DNA is TGTGCCAGCAGCCCAAGAGGGCAGGGAGGAGAGCAGTACTTC. Its protein product is CASSPRGQGGEQYF. The full variable domain, its missing parts supplied by reference TRBV9 and TRBJ2-7, is DSGVTQTPKHLITATGQRVTLRCSPRSGDLSVYWYQQSLDQGLQFLIQYYNGEERAKGNILERFSAQQFPDLHSELNLSSLELGDSALYFCASSPRGQGGEQYFGPGTRLTVT.

This clone was detected a few times. The genes are TRBV14 and TRBJ1-2; no reliable D call. The CDR3 length is 13 residues. Germline V CDR1 and CDR2: SGHDN, FVKESK. V was shortened by 0 bases and J by 6 bases, with 8 bases between the two germline ends. The CDR3 reads CASSQDGANGYTF. Written as DNA, the CDR3 is TGTGCCAGCAGCCAAGACGGAGCAAATGGCTACACCTTC. Variable domain in full (rest from reference TRBV14 and TRBJ1-2): EAGVTQFPSHSVIEKGQTVTLRCDPISGHDNLYWYRRVMGKEIKFLLHFVKESKQDESGMPNNRFLAERTGGTYSTLKVQPAELEDSGVYFCASSQDGANGYTFGSGTRLTVV.

This clone was seen a handful of times. The chain carries TRBV7-9 and TRBJ2-2; TRBD1 matches at 11 bases. The CDR3 runs 15 residues. Germline V gene lookup returns CDR1 SEHNR and CDR2 FQNEAQ (reference sequence). V trimming: 5 bases; J trimming: 4 bases; junction bases outside the gene matches: 3. The CDR3 bases are TGTGCCAGCAGCCCTGGGACAGGGGGCACCGGGGAGCTGTTTTTT. This encodes CASSPGTGGTGELFF.

V and J are TRBV27 and TRBJ2-7; 8 bases line up with TRBD2. V lost 4 bases and J lost 13; bases outside the gene matches: 12. Germline V gene sequence: CDR1 MNHEY, CDR2 SMNVEV (reference sequence). CDR3 size: 13 residues. The CDR3 DNA sequence: TGTGCCAGCAGTTCGGGAGCTCGACTAGCGTTTTACTTC. Translating it yields CASSSGARLAFYF.

This clone was detected only a few times. The V and J genes are TRBV7-2 and TRBJ2-3; 7 bases are a match to TRBD1. Germline CDR1 reads SGHTA; CDR2 reads FQGNSA. CDR3 size: 16 residues. V was pared by 2 bases and J by 0 bases, with 5 bases of the junction left unmatched. DNA for the CDR3: TGTGCCAGCAGCTTAATGGGGACAGCCAGCACAGATACGCAGTATTTT. It codes for CASSLMGTASTDTQYF.

The J gene is TRBJ2-5, the V gene TRBV7-9; weak D call: TRBD2 (6 bases). V shed 0 bases and J shed 2 bases, with 10 bases lying between them. The CDR3 runs to 15 residues. The V gene's germline CDR1 is SEHNR and CDR2 FQNEAQ (reference sequence). The DNA for the CDR3 is TGTGCCAGCAGCTTAGCTAGACTAGTGCAAGAGACCCAGTACTTC. Amino acid sequence: CASSLARLVQETQYF.

This clone was recorded only once. This chain's CDR3 is CASGPGTGGWETQYF. CDR3 bases: TGTGCTAGTGGTCCGGGGACAGGGGGCTGGGAGACCCAGTACTTC. V usage is TRBV12-5 and J usage is TRBJ2-5, with 12 nucleotides matching TRBD1. This CDR3 contains 15 residues. Germline CDR1 and CDR2: LGHNT and FRNRAP. Trimming took 5 bases from V and 5 from J; bases not matched to a gene: 6.

This clone appeared a few times. This chain connects TRBV14 to TRBJ1-4; D is perhaps TRBD1 (5 bases). This CDR3 is 19 amino acids long. The V gene lost 0 bases and the J gene lost 7 bases, with 24 bases spanning the gap. The germline gives CDR1 SGHDN, CDR2 FVKESK. The CDR3 coding sequence is TGTGCCAGCAGCCAAGATACCCCGTGGAGCAGGGCCTTTCGTGAAAAACTGTTTTTT. Translating it yields CASSQDTPWSRAFREKLFF.

V gene TRBV19 combines with J gene TRBJ1-1, with a weak D call TRBD1 (6 bases). CDR1 and CDR2 from the germline V gene are LNHDA and SQIVND (reference sequence). V shed 7 bases and J shed 6 bases, with 9 bases lying between them. CDR3 length equals 11 residues. DNA of the CDR3: TGTGCCAGTATCAACAGGGCTGAAGCTTTCTTT. Its translation is CASINRAEAFF.

This clone was detected only a few times. CDR3 residues: CASSRDRTSYNEQFF. CDR3 DNA sequence: TGCGCCAGCAGCCGAGACAGGACGTCCTACAATGAGCAGTTCTTC. V and J are TRBV4-3 and TRBJ2-1; TRBD1 is a possible D gene (6 bases). The CDR3 is made up of 15 amino acids. In germline, CDR1 is LGHNA, CDR2 YSLEER. Trimming stripped 4 bases from V and 1 base from J, with 11 bases between.

Turning to this clone: This sample also contains other DNA sequences that code for the same CDR3. This chain uses TRBV7-3 with TRBJ2-3; TRBD1 aligns across 7 bases. With V trimmed by 6 bases and J by 6 bases, 6 bases remained unmatched. This CDR3 spans 13 amino acids. Germline lookup yields CDR1 SGHTA and CDR2 FQGTGA. CDR3 nucleotide sequence: TGTGCCAGCAGTTACAGGGGAACCGATACGCAGTATTTT. Translation: CASSYRGTDTQYF. Filled out from reference TRBV7-3 and TRBJ2-3, the complete variable domain reads GAGVSQTPSNKVTEKGKYVELRCDPISGHTALYWYRQSLGQGPEFLIYFQGTGAADDSGLPNDRFFAVRPEGSVSTLKIQRTERGDSAVYLCASSYRGTDTQYFGPGTRLTVL.

This chain links TRBV4-2 with TRBJ1-5; D gene uncertain. The CDR3 spans 16 residues. V lost 1 base and J 0 bases, leaving 10 bases between the germline ends. The germline V gene encodes CDR1 LGHNA and CDR2 YNFKEQ. Here the CDR3 DNA reads TGTGCCAGCAGCCAAGGCGTAGGATTTAGCAATCAGCCCCAGCATTTT. It encodes CASSQGVGFSNQPQHF.

This clone was seen a few times. This sequence joins TRBV5-4 and TRBJ2-2; 8 positions match TRBD1. Germline CDR1 SGHNT, CDR2 YYREEE (reference sequence). Trimming at V came to 4 bases and at J to 3 bases, leaving 5 bases not matched to a gene. CDR3 length equals 15 residues. CDR3 nucleotides: TGTGCCAGCAGCCCTGGACAGGGTTACACCGGGGAGCTGTTTTTT. This translates into CASSPGQGYTGELFF.

This clone was counted only a few times. This chain connects TRBV7-2 to TRBJ2-6; D might be TRBD1 (5 bases). The V end was cut by 1 base, the J end by 0 bases, with 10 bases between. This CDR3 spans 17 amino acids. Germline CDR1 is SGHTA and CDR2 is FQGNSA. CDR3 residues: CASSLGGINSGANVLTF. The CDR3 nucleotides are TGTGCCAGCAGCTTAGGGGGCATAAACTCTGGGGCCAACGTCCTGACTTTC.

This clone was detected only a few times. V gene TRBV13 combines with J gene TRBJ2-1; 11 bases align to TRBD2. The CDR3 is made up of 14 amino acids. V shed 5 bases, J shed 9 bases, and the junction held 6 bases outside the gene matches. Per the germline V gene, CDR1 is PRHDT and CDR2 is FYEKMQ (reference sequence). CDR3 DNA: TGTGCCAGCAGCCCCAGGACTAGCGGGCGTGAGCAGTTCTTC. Translation gives CASSPRTSGREQFF.

This chain uses TRBV2 with TRBJ2-2; D remains ambiguous. CDR3 length equals 14 residues. Germline-derived CDR1 and CDR2 are SNHLY and FYNNEI. Trimming pared 4 bases from V and 4 bases from J, leaving 10 bases between. CDR3 in amino acids: CASSGPSGTGELFF. CDR3 nucleotide sequence: TGTGCCAGCAGTGGGCCCTCGGGCACCGGGGAGCTGTTTTTT.

V usage is TRBV7-2 and J usage is TRBJ2-1; TRBD2 aligns across 10 bases. CDR3 length equals 15 residues. V was pared by 5 bases and J by 4 bases, with 5 bases of the junction left unmatched. Germline V CDR1 and CDR2: SGHTA, FQGNSA. Written as DNA, the CDR3 is TGTGCCAGCAGCCTGGGGACTAGCGTTTACAATGAGCAGTTCTTC. Its translation: CASSLGTSVYNEQFF. The full variable domain, rest sourced from reference TRBV7-2 and TRBJ2-1, is GAGVSQSPSNKVTEKGKDVELRCDPISGHTALYWYRQSLGQGLEFLIYFQGNSAPDKSGLPSDRFSAERTGGSVSTLTIQRTQQEDSAVYLCASSLGTSVYNEQFFGPGTRLTVL.

With respect to this clone: Other nucleotide sequences in the sample specify the same CDR3. The chain recombines TRBV7-9 with TRBJ2-3; D ambiguous. This CDR3 has 12 residues. Germline assignment: CDR1 SEHNR and CDR2 FQNEAQ (reference sequence). Trimming shortened V by 5 bases and J by 2 bases, and 5 bases separated the two germline ends. This CDR3 is CASSPTTDTQYF. Here the CDR3 DNA reads TGTGCCAGCAGCCCTACCACAGATACGCAGTATTTT.

This clone has a handful of counts. The rearrangement joins TRBV28 to TRBJ2-1, with D tentatively TRBD2 (6 bases). The CDR3 covers 19 residues. Trimming removed 4 bases from V and 0 bases from J, with 22 bases in between. CDR1 and CDR2 from the germline V gene are MDHEN and SYDVKM. The chain's CDR3 is CASSSGRTGSLISYNEQFF. CDR3 nucleotide sequence: TGTGCCAGCAGTTCAGGGAGGACGGGTTCCCTGATCTCCTACAATGAGCAGTTCTTC.

This rearrangement joins TRBV18 to TRBJ1-2; D remains unclear. V lost 1 base, J lost 3 bases, and 12 bases lay in between. This CDR3 comprises 15 residues. Looked up from germline, CDR1 is KGHSH and CDR2 is LQKENI. The CDR3 sequence: CASSPRGVGYYGYTF. Written as DNA, the CDR3 is TGTGCCAGCTCACCACGGGGTGTCGGATACTATGGCTACACCTTC.